The clone carrying this T cell receptor beta chain was seen a handful of times. The antigen is not known. This specimen comes from a study of T-cell memory formation after mild COVID-19. Study-level results: Later expanders leaned toward CD4+, whereas clones contracting from day 15 to 85 were balanced CD4/CD8. Researchers found some responding clones in pre-infection memory, a sign that cross-reactive memory joined.

The CDR3 consists of 13 residues. The germline V gene has CDR1 SQVTM and CDR2 ANQGSEA. V was trimmed by 0 bases and J by 7 bases, leaving 12 bases between them. In TCRdb, the 5' RACE reads were re-called with MiXCR into one record per CDR3 protein. The sample holds around 200,000 distinct CDR3 sequences, approximately 18% seen once. Sequenced input: PBMCs or a T cell subset sorted from them (not recorded which). The source of this sequence is a man aged 18 to 29 who had mild COVID-19 (a few samples of this study predate the infection). Cell type and time point are not known. V usage is TRBV29-1 and J usage is TRBJ1-1, with D uncertain. In nucleotides, the CDR3 is TGCAGCGTTGAAGATCAACTGGGCCGTGAAGCTTTCTTT. This sequence encodes CSVEDQLGREAFF.